This passage covers 4 T cell receptor beta chains from one sample sequenced in a study of T cell changes during pregnancy in multiple sclerosis. Libraries were prepared by immunoSEQ multiplex PCR; TCRdb keeps only in-frame clonotypes and omits some of them. The sample lists about 46,000 clones, about 91% occurring once. Sequenced material: CD8+ T cells from peripheral blood mononuclear cells, taken after pregnancy. The receptors derive from a female donor with multiple sclerosis, enrolled in a pregnancy study.

The chain employs TRBV6-5 and TRBJ1-5; TRBD1 agrees at 7 bases. CDR1 is MNHEY and CDR2 is SVGAGI in the germline V gene. J lost 3 bases, V lost 0 bases, and 2 bases had no gene match. The CDR3 spans 15 residues. CDR3: CASSYSTGPNQPQHF. Written as DNA, the CDR3 is TGTGCCAGCAGTTACTCGACAGGGCCCAATCAGCCCCAGCATTTT.

This chain uses TRBV6-1 with TRBJ2-2, with TRBD2 identical over 7 bases. The trim removed 3 bases at V and 5 bases at J, leaving 6 bases unmatched. In germline, CDR1 is MNHNS, CDR2 SASEGT. The CDR3 contains 15 residues. The CDR3 DNA sequence: TGTGCCAGCAGTGAGGCGGGAGTTGTTACCGGGGAGCTGTTTTTT. This codes for CASSEAGVVTGELFF.

J is TRBJ2-7 and V is TRBV7-2, with 12 nucleotides matching TRBD1. V lost 5 bases to trimming and J lost 0 bases; unmatched junction nucleotides: 11. This CDR3 is built from 18 residues. Germline V gives CDR1 SGHTA, CDR2 FQGNSA. Written as DNA, the CDR3 is TGTGCCAGCAGCCCCACCGGGACAGGGGGCCCCCGCTCCTACGAGCAGTACTTC. This codes for CASSPTGTGGPRSYEQYF.

The CDR3 loop is CASSILLATGTDTQYF. The CDR3, as DNA: TGTGCCAGTAGTATCCTTCTAGCGACCGGCACAGATACGCAGTATTTT. The chain recombines TRBV19 with TRBJ2-3; possibly TRBD2 for D (6 bases). Germline CDR1 reads LNHDA; CDR2 reads SQIVND (reference sequence). With 3 bases removed from V and 1 base from J, the gap between germline ends came to 14 bases. The CDR3 has 16 amino acids. The full variable domain, rest sourced from reference TRBV19 and TRBJ2-3, is DGGITQSPKYLFRKEGQNVTLSCEQNLNHDAMYWYRQDPGQGLRLIYYSQIVNDFQKGDIAEGYSVSREKKESFPLTVTSAQKNPTAFYLCASSILLATGTDTQYFGPGTRLTVL.